This TCR beta chain was captured in a study of blood T cell repertoires in COVID-19. Study background: The United States, Italy and Spain supplied acute and convalescent COVID-19 samples.

Sequencing was performed with immunoSEQ multiplex PCR; in TCRdb, only in-frame clones are kept and a portion is missing. Of approximately 33,000 clones in the sample, 80% to 90% were seen once. The CDR3 has 13 amino acids. Trimming cost V 7 bases and J 3 bases; bases outside gene matches: 2. Germline-derived CDR1 and CDR2 are MNHNY and SVGAGI (reference sequence). The gene calls are TRBV6-6 and TRBJ1-2, with 10 bases lining up with TRBD1. Sequenced: peripheral blood. The clonotype was recovered from a man aged 70 or older with acute or convalescent COVID-19. CDR3 in DNA: TGTGCCAGCACCGGGACAGGGGACTATGGCTACACCTTC. This gives the protein CASTGTGDYGYTF.